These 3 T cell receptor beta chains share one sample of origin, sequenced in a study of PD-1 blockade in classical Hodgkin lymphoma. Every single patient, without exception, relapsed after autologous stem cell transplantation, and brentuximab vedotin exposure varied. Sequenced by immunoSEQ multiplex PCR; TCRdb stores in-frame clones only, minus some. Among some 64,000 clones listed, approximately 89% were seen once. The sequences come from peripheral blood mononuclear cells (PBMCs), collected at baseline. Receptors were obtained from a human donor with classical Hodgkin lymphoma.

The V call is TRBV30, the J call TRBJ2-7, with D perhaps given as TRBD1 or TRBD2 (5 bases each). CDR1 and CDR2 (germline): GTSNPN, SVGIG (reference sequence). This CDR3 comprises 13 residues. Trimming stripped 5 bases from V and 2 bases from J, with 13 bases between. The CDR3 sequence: CAWSAGSTYEQYF. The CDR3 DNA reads TGTGCCTGGTCCGCAGGGAGCACCTACGAGCAGTACTTC.

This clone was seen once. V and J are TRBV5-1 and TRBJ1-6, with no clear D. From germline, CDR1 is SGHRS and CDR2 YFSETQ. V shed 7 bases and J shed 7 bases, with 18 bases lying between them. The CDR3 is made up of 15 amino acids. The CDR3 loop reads CASGWSSGRNSPLHF. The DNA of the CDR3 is TGCGCCAGCGGATGGAGTTCTGGTCGGAATTCACCCCTCCACTTT.

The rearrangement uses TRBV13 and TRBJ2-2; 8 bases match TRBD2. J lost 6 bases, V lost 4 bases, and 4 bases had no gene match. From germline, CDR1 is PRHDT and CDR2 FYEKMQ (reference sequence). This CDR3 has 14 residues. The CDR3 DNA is TGTGCCAGCAGCTCCGGGGGGGCCGCCGGGGAGCTGTTTTTT. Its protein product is CASSSGGAAGELFF.